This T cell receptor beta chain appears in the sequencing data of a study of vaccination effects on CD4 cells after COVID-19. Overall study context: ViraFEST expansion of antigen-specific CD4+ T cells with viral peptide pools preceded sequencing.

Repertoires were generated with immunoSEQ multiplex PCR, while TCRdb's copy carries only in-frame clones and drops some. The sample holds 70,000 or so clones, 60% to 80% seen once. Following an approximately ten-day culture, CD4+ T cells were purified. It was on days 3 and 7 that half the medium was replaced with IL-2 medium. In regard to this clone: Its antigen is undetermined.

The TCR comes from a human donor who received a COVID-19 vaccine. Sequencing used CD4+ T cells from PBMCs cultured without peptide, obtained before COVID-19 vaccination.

This CDR3 is CASSVHRDRNQPQHF. CDR3 in DNA: TGTGCCAGCAGTGTCCACCGGGACCGCAATCAGCCCCAGCATTTT. The rearrangement uses TRBV2 and TRBJ1-5; tentative D call: TRBD1 (5 bases). The CDR3 is 15 amino acids. V was shortened by 4 bases and J by 2 bases, with 12 bases between the two germline ends. CDR1 and CDR2 from the germline V gene are SNHLY and FYNNEI. Together with reference TRBV2 and TRBJ1-5, the CDR3 gives the full variable domain: EPEVTQTPSHQVTQMGQEVILRCVPISNHLYFYWYRQILGQKVEFLVSFYNNEISEKSEIFDDQFSVERPDGSNFTLKIRSTKLEDSAMYFCASSVHRDRNQPQHFGDGTRLSIL.